Listed below are T cell receptor beta chains from one sample, sequenced in a study of blood T cell repertoires in COVID-19. Assay: immunoSEQ multiplex PCR; the TCRdb copy retains only in-frame clones and omits some. The repertoire holds 90,000 to 120,000 clones, with 70% to 90% as singletons. The sequenced sample consisted of peripheral blood. These receptors all stem from a human donor in a cohort sampled during active COVID-19. The CDR3 runs from the conserved cysteine through the conserved F or W. A D gene is named only where the DNA matches it firmly.

j_gene: TRBJ2-7; d_gene: NA; len: 15; v_gene: TRBV2; CDR3aa: CASSPRLTSSYEQYF
j_gene: TRBJ1-3; d_gene: TRBD1; len: 14; v_gene: TRBV23-1; CDR3aa: CAKVYRGVSYTIYF
j_gene: TRBJ1-2; d_gene: TRBD1; len: 14; v_gene: TRBV5-1; CDR3aa: CATAPGTGGYGYTF
j_gene: TRBJ2-5; d_gene: TRBD2; len: 14; v_gene: TRBV25-1; CDR3aa: CASERGGGQETQYF
j_gene: TRBJ2-1; d_gene: TRBD1; len: 15; v_gene: TRBV7-9; CDR3aa: CASSRDRGAYNEQFF
j_gene: TRBJ2-3; d_gene: NA; len: 14; v_gene: TRBV10-2; CDR3aa: CASREGVSTDTQYF
j_gene: TRBJ2-1; d_gene: TRBD2; len: 15; v_gene: TRBV10-3; CDR3aa: CAISESGGGYNEQFF
j_gene: TRBJ2-7; d_gene: NA; len: 14; v_gene: TRBV27; CDR3aa: CASDSWPPGGEQYF
j_gene: TRBJ2-1; d_gene: NA; len: 16; v_gene: TRBV7-9; CDR3aa: CASSQWLSARGNEQFF
j_gene: TRBJ1-2; d_gene: TRBD1; len: 14; v_gene: TRBV6-2/TRBV6-3; CDR3aa: CASSWDSINYGYTF
j_gene: TRBJ2-5; d_gene: TRBD2; len: 15; v_gene: TRBV4-2; CDR3aa: CASSQVGSSGGTQYF
j_gene: TRBJ2-3; d_gene: NA; len: 15; v_gene: TRBV28; CDR3aa: CASRALALSTDTQYF
j_gene: TRBJ1-2; d_gene: NA; len: 13; v_gene: TRBV27; CDR3aa: CASSSSQGDGYTF
j_gene: TRBJ2-1; d_gene: NA; len: 16; v_gene: TRBV7-8; CDR3aa: CASSLDGRSSYNEQFF
j_gene: TRBJ2-1; d_gene: NA; len: 15; v_gene: TRBV18; CDR3aa: CASSLTDPQTGEQFF
j_gene: TRBJ2-7; d_gene: TRBD2; len: 15; v_gene: TRBV5-1; CDR3aa: CASSPYEGLAGEQYF
j_gene: TRBJ2-3; d_gene: TRBD2; len: 15; v_gene: TRBV30; CDR3aa: CAWSSSGGAWDTQYF
j_gene: TRBJ1-1; d_gene: TRBD1; len: 15; v_gene: TRBV11-2; CDR3aa: CASSPRPRGMTEAFF
j_gene: TRBJ2-7; d_gene: TRBD1; len: 15; v_gene: TRBV28; CDR3aa: CASSALTGGSYEQYF
j_gene: TRBJ2-1; d_gene: NA; len: 13; v_gene: TRBV6-5; CDR3aa: CASKGLRGDEQFF
j_gene: TRBJ2-3; d_gene: TRBD1; len: 14; v_gene: TRBV28; CDR3aa: CASRTGGETDTQYF
j_gene: TRBJ1-1; d_gene: NA; len: 13; v_gene: TRBV28; CDR3aa: CASRKTGWGEAFF
j_gene: TRBJ1-3; d_gene: NA; len: 15; v_gene: TRBV7-2; CDR3aa: CASSILGYSGNTIYF
j_gene: TRBJ2-3; d_gene: TRBD2; len: 15; v_gene: TRBV10-1; CDR3aa: CASSEYGTITDTQYF
j_gene: TRBJ2-3; d_gene: TRBD2; len: 16; v_gene: TRBV2; CDR3aa: CASRRSGGANTDTQYF
j_gene: TRBJ2-3; d_gene: NA; len: 12; v_gene: TRBV12-3/TRBV12-4; CDR3aa: CASSFVPDTQYF
j_gene: TRBJ2-4; d_gene: NA; len: 13; v_gene: TRBV7-3; CDR3aa: CASSHGGGNIQYF
j_gene: TRBJ2-2; d_gene: TRBD2; len: 14; v_gene: TRBV28; CDR3aa: CASSLAGGTGELFF
j_gene: TRBJ2-5; d_gene: NA; len: 13; v_gene: TRBV5-1; CDR3aa: CASSAENQETQYF
j_gene: TRBJ1-5; d_gene: NA; len: 13; v_gene: TRBV27; CDR3aa: CASSPSPYQPQHF
j_gene: TRBJ2-2; d_gene: TRBD2; len: 16; v_gene: TRBV7-2; CDR3aa: CASSWSGGAVTGELFF
j_gene: TRBJ2-7; d_gene: TRBD1; len: 18; v_gene: TRBV27; CDR3aa: CASPSGQTLHSVRGEQYF
j_gene: TRBJ1-4; d_gene: NA; len: 17; v_gene: TRBV5-1; CDR3aa: CASSWGSTGGTNEKLFF
j_gene: TRBJ1-2; d_gene: NA; len: 12; v_gene: TRBV12-3/TRBV12-4; CDR3aa: CASRQGFYGYTF
j_gene: TRBJ1-2; d_gene: TRBD1; len: 14; v_gene: TRBV2; CDR3aa: CASSGQGGNYGYTF
j_gene: TRBJ1-1; d_gene: NA; len: 16; v_gene: TRBV18; CDR3aa: CASSPTPGDYRAEAFF
j_gene: TRBJ2-1; d_gene: TRBD2; len: 17; v_gene: TRBV15; CDR3aa: CATSRELLAGGRNEQFF
j_gene: TRBJ2-7; d_gene: NA; len: 15; v_gene: TRBV6-2/TRBV6-3; CDR3aa: CASSSWGVLGYEQYF
j_gene: TRBJ2-5; d_gene: TRBD1; len: 15; v_gene: TRBV7-2; CDR3aa: CASSVSDRGQETQYF
j_gene: TRBJ2-5; d_gene: NA; len: 15; v_gene: TRBV7-7; CDR3aa: CASSFGTSYQETQYF
j_gene: TRBJ1-1; d_gene: NA; len: 12; v_gene: TRBV6-5; CDR3aa: CASSSPGYEAFF